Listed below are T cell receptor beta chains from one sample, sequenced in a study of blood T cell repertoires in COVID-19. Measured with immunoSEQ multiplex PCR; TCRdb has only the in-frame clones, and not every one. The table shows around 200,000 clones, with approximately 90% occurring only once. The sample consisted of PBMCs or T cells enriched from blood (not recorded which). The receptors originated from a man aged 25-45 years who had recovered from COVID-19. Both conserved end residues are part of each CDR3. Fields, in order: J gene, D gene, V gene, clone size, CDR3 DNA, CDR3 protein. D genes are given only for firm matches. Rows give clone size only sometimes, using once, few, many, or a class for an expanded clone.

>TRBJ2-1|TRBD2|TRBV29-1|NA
TGCAGCGTTGAAGTGGGGGAAGCGGGGGTTTACAATGAGCAGTTCTTC
CSVEVGEAGVYNEQFF
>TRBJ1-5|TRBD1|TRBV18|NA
TGTGCCAGCTCATACATGACAGGGTTGAACCAGCCCCAGCATTTT
CASSYMTGLNQPQHF
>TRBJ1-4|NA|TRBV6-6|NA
TGTGCCAGCAGTCCCAAACGGGACTTCCAGATTAATGAAAAACTGTTTTTT
CASSPKRDFQINEKLFF
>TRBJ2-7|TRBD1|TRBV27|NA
TGTGCCAGCAGCGAGGGACAGGTATACGAGCAGTACTTC
CASSEGQVYEQYF
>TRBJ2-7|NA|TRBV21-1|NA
TGTGCCAGCAGCAAAGGGGCGCCGGGGGGGAGCTCCTACGAGCAGTACTTC
CASSKGAPGGSSYEQYF
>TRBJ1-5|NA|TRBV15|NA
TGTGCCACCAGCAGAGCCAGGGAGGGCAATCAGCCCCAGCATTTT
CATSRAREGNQPQHF
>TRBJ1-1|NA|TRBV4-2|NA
TGTGCCAGCAGCCAAGAATTAGGGGACACTGAAGCTTTCTTT
CASSQELGDTEAFF
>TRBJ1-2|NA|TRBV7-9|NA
TGTGCCAGCAGCCTTGACACCTATGGCTACACCTTC
CASSLDTYGYTF
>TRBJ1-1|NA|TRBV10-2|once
TGCGCCAGCAGTTTTCCCCCCGGGGAGGGCAAGAACACTGAAGCTTTCTTT
CASSFPPGEGKNTEAFF
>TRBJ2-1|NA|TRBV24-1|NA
TGTGCCACCAGTGAAAAGGGACACGGGGATGAGCAGTTCTTC
CATSEKGHGDEQFF
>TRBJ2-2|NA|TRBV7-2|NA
TGTGCCAGCAGCTTAAGCGACGGGGAGCTGTTTTTT
CASSLSDGELFF
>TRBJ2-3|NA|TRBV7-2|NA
TGTGCCAGCAGCTCCCGTAGGGTTCGACTAGATAACACAGATACGCAGTATTTT
CASSSRRVRLDNTDTQYF
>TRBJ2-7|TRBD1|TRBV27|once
TGTGCCAGCAGTTTAAATACAGGGGGCTACGAGCAGTACTTC
CASSLNTGGYEQYF
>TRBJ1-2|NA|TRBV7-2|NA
TGTGCCAGCAGCTTAGCCAGGACAGCTAACTATGGCTACACCTTC
CASSLARTANYGYTF
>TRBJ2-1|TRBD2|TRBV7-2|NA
TGTGCCAGCAGCTTAGAGCGGGGTTACAATGAGCAGTTCTTC
CASSLERGYNEQFF
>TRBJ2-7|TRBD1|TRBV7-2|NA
TGTGCCAGCAGCTTAGTAACGGACAGGAGCTACGAGCAGTACTTC
CASSLVTDRSYEQYF
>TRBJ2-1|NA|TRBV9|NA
TGTGCCAGCAGCGTAGGTTGGATTAGCGACAATGAGCAGTTCTTC
CASSVGWISDNEQFF
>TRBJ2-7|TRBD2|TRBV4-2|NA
TGTGCCAGCAGCCACCGACGGGGGGGGAACTCCTACGAGCAGTACTTC
CASSHRRGGNSYEQYF
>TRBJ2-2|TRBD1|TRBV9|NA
TGTGCCAGCAGCTCGGCGGACAGGGCCGGGGAGCTGTTTTTT
CASSSADRAGELFF
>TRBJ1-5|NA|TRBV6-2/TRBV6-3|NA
TGTGCCAGCAGTTACCAAGTCGGTCAGCCCCAGCATTTT
CASSYQVGQPQHF
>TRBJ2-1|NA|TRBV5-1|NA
TGCGCCAGCAGCTTGGAAGGGGTCTCCTACAATGAGCAGTTCTTC
CASSLEGVSYNEQFF
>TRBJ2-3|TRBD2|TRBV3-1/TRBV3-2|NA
TGTGCCAGCAGCCAAGTACGGGGGGGCCGGGCAGATACGCAGTATTTT
CASSQVRGGRADTQYF
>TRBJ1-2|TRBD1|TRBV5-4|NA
TGTGCCAGCAGCCCCGGGGACAGGGTGGCGGGTGGCTACACCTTC
CASSPGDRVAGGYTF
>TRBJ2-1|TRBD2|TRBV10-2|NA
TGCGCCAGCACCCTAGCGGGAGGGCCCCTCGTTGGTGAGCATGAGCAGTTCTTC
CASTLAGGPLVGEHEQFF
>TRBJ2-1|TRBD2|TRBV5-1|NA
TGCGCCAGCAGCTTGGCGATAGCGGGGGGGCCCGACAATGAGCAGTTCTTC
CASSLAIAGGPDNEQFF
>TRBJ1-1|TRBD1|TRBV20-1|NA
TGCAGTGCCAGAGGGGGCCTTGAAGCTTTCTTT
CSARGGLEAFF
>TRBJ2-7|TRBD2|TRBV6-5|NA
TGTGCCAGCAGTTACCTCCTAGCGGAAACCTACGAGCAGTACTTC
CASSYLLAETYEQYF
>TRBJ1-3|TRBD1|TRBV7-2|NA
TGTGCCAGCAGCCGGGCGCAGGGGGCTGAAAACACCATATATTTT
CASSRAQGAENTIYF
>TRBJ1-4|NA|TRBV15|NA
TGTGCCACCAGCAGAGATTCGGCCCTCGGGAAAAAACTGTTTTTT
CATSRDSALGKKLFF
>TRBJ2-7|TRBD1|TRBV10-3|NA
TGTGCCACGACAGGGACCTACGAGCAGTACTTC
CATTGTYEQYF
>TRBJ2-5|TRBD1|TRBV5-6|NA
TGTGCCAGCAGCCGATCCGGGACAGGTCAAGAGACCCAGTACTTC
CASSRSGTGQETQYF
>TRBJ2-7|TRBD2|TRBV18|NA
TGTGCCAGCTCACCACGGGCTAGCGGGGGATCCTACGAGCAGTACTTC
CASSPRASGGSYEQYF
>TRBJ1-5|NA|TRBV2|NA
TGTGCCAGCAGTGAAACGCGGAATCAGCCCCAGCATTTT
CASSETRNQPQHF
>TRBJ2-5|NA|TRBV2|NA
TGTGCCAGCAGTCGTAAGGACAGTCAAGAGACCCAGTACTTC
CASSRKDSQETQYF
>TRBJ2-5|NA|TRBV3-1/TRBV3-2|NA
TGTGCCAGCAGCCAAGAGAGGGCGGGCCAAGAGACCCAGTACTTC
CASSQERAGQETQYF
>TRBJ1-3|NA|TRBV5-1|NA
TGCGCCAGCAGCTTGGGAGGCGGCTACTCTGGAAACACCATATATTTT
CASSLGGGYSGNTIYF
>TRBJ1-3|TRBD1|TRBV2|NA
TGTGCCAGCAGGGGGACAGTCGACTCTGGAAACACCATATATTTT
CASRGTVDSGNTIYF
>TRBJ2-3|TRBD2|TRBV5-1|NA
TGCGCCAGCTCAGGACTTCTCGCGGGAGGGCTGGGAGATACGCAGTATTTT
CASSGLLAGGLGDTQYF
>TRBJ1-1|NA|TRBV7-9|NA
TGTGCCAGCAGCTCTAAATGGGAGCTCACTGAAGCTTTCTTT
CASSSKWELTEAFF
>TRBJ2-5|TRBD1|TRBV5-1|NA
TGCGCCAGCAGCTTGGGCCCGGGACAGCAAGAGACCCAGTACTTC
CASSLGPGQQETQYF